The 20 T cell receptor beta chains below all came from one sample that was sequenced in a study of T cells in localized non-small cell lung cancer. The repertoire was sequenced with immunoSEQ multiplex PCR; TCRdb's copy has only in-frame clones and lacks some. In the table there are 59,000 or so clones, roughly 90% of which are singletons. This sample comprised peripheral blood, obtained before any cancer treatment. These receptors originate from a man aged 40 to 75 with stage I lung adenocarcinoma.

The chain carries TRBV5-4 and TRBJ2-1, with D perhaps TRBD2 (6 bases). The V gene's germline CDR1 is SGHNT and CDR2 YYREEE (reference sequence). Trimming removed 4 bases from V and 4 bases from J, with 21 bases in between. The CDR3 is made up of 17 amino acids. Here the CDR3 DNA reads TGTGCCAGCAGCATGGACGAGTTCCCACGGGAGTACAATGAGCAGTTCTTC. Amino acid sequence: CASSMDEFPREYNEQFF.

The V and J genes are TRBV18 and TRBJ1-4, with D perhaps matching TRBD1 (5 bases). Trimming took off 6 bases at V and 3 bases at J, with 14 bases between the two ends. Germline CDR1 and CDR2: KGHSH and LQKENI. The CDR3 consists of 15 residues. The CDR3 spells CASSPRGGANEKLFF. For the CDR3, the DNA is TGTGCCAGCTCGCCCCGCGGGGGGGCTAATGAAAAACTGTTTTTT.

The chain combines TRBV5-6 with TRBJ2-2, with D perhaps matching TRBD1 (5 bases). V was cut by 4 bases and J by 3 bases, with 22 bases left in between. Per germline, CDR1 SGHDT and CDR2 YYEEEE. The CDR3 is 18 residues long. As DNA, the CDR3 is TGTGCCAGCAGCCAGACAGCTACGGTAGTGCAGGACACCGGGGAGCTGTTTTTT. It codes for CASSQTATVVQDTGELFF.

This clone was seen a handful of times. V and J are TRBV11-3 and TRBJ2-2; D may correspond to TRBD1 or TRBD2 (7 bases each). V was cut by 5 bases and J by 6 bases, with 13 bases left in between. The CDR3 sequence is 14 residues long. CDR1 is SGHNT and CDR2 is YENEEA in the germline V gene. The CDR3: CASSQGRGPGELFF. In DNA form, the CDR3 reads TGTGCCAGCAGCCAGGGGAGGGGGCCCGGGGAGCTGTTTTTT.

The rearrangement links TRBV4-1 to TRBJ2-1; unclear D gene. The CDR3 totals 15 residues. Per germline, CDR1 MGHRA and CDR2 YSYEKL. The V and J ends lost 4 bases and 0 bases respectively, with 10 bases between them. The DNA for the CDR3 is TGCGCCAGCAGCCCGCCTCAGAGCTCCTACAATGAGCAGTTCTTC. Its protein product is CASSPPQSSYNEQFF.

The V gene is TRBV11-2, the J gene TRBJ1-1; D unresolved. The germline V and J ends were trimmed by 2 bases and 1 base, with 8 bases remaining between them. CDR1 is SGHAT, CDR2 FQNNGV, per germline. This CDR3 has 14 amino acids. CDR3 protein: CASSLRKKNTEAFF. DNA of the CDR3: TGTGCCAGCAGCTTACGGAAAAAGAACACTGAAGCTTTCTTT.

This sequence joins TRBV2 and TRBJ2-7, with 10 bases identical to TRBD2. This CDR3 region has 21 residues. Germline values: CDR1 SNHLY, CDR2 FYNNEI. Losses at the gene ends were 6 bases for V and 0 bases for J; bases not matched to a gene: 23. The CDR3 DNA reads as TGTGCCAGCAGCGCTAACGACGGGACAGAAGACCTAGCGGGAGACTCCTACGAGCAGTACTTC. Translation: CASSANDGTEDLAGDSYEQYF.

This clone was detected many times. The chain uses TRBV6-1 and TRBJ2-7; 14 bases line up with TRBD2. Germline CDR1 reads MNHNS; CDR2 reads SASEGT. The CDR3 sequence is 15 residues long. The trim removed 7 bases at V and 5 bases at J, leaving 7 bases unmatched. The CDR3 loop reads CASIAEGLAGDEQYF. The CDR3 nucleotides are TGTGCCAGCATTGCCGAGGGACTAGCGGGAGACGAGCAGTACTTC.

The chain employs TRBV5-1 and TRBJ1-1; a possible D gene is TRBD1 (6 bases). Deletions cut 2 bases from V and 6 bases from J, with 11 bases between. The CDR3 extends over 13 amino acids. Per the germline V gene, CDR1 is SGHRS and CDR2 is YFSETQ. This CDR3 reads CASSFNRASEAFF. In nucleotides, the CDR3 is TGCGCCAGCAGCTTTAACAGGGCCTCTGAAGCTTTCTTT. Variable domain in full (rest from reference TRBV5-1 and TRBJ1-1): KAGVTQTPRYLIKTRGQQVTLSCSPISGHRSVSWYQQTPGQGLQFLFEYFSETQRNKGNFPGRFSGRQFSNSRSEMNVSTLELGDSALYLCASSFNRASEAFFGQGTRLTVV.

The rearrangement joins TRBV4-1 to TRBJ1-2; 7 bases map to TRBD1. The CDR3 covers 13 residues. The germline V gene encodes CDR1 MGHRA and CDR2 YSYEKL. V trimming: 6 bases; J trimming: 5 bases; junction bases outside the gene matches: 6. CDR3 DNA: TGCGCCAGCAGACCCACAGGGGTTTATGGCTACACCTTC. Encoded protein: CASRPTGVYGYTF.

This chain uses TRBV27 with TRBJ2-7; perhaps D is TRBD1 or TRBD2 (7 bases each). CDR3 length: 14 amino acids. CDR1 and CDR2 from the germline V gene are MNHEY and SMNVEV (reference sequence). V was pared by 4 bases and J by 6 bases, with 16 bases between. The CDR3: CASSSNRGGGEQYF. In nucleotides, the CDR3 is TGTGCCAGCAGTTCGAACAGGGGCGGGGGCGAGCAGTACTTC.

This rearrangement joins TRBV7-6 to TRBJ2-2; D gene uncertain. The CDR3 has 11 residues. Germline loops: CDR1 SGHVS, CDR2 FNYEAQ. The germline V and J ends were trimmed by 2 bases and 6 bases, with 1 base remaining between them. Here the CDR3 reads CASSLSGELFF. The CDR3 DNA is TGTGCCAGCAGCTTATCCGGGGAGCTGTTTTTT.

The genes are TRBV4-1 and TRBJ1-2; 7 nucleotides align to TRBD1. The CDR3 runs 16 residues. With 0 bases clipped from V and 4 bases from J, the junction kept 8 bases outside the gene matches. Looked up from germline, CDR1 is MGHRA and CDR2 is YSYEKL. The CDR3 DNA reads as TGCGCCAGCAGCCAAGAGTATAGGGGGCTGGGCTATGGCTACACCTTC. This gives the protein CASSQEYRGLGYGYTF.

The chain joins TRBV19 to TRBJ2-3, with 8 bases lining up with TRBD2. The V segment lost 6 bases and the J segment 2 bases; nucleotides outside the gene matches: 4. Germline lookup yields CDR1 LNHDA and CDR2 SQIVND (reference sequence). This CDR3 region has 14 residues. This CDR3 reads CASSGRAFTDTQYF. CDR3 bases: TGTGCCAGTAGCGGGAGGGCCTTCACAGATACGCAGTATTTT.

This clone was seen just once. V usage is TRBV28 and J usage is TRBJ2-2, with TRBD1 matching over 8 bases. The ends lost 11 bases at V and 4 bases at J; junction bases unmatched: 6. This CDR3 spans 13 amino acids. The germline V gene encodes CDR1 MDHEN and CDR2 SYDVKM. CDR3 DNA: TGTGCCGCCGACAGGGGAATCACCGGGGAGCTGTTTTTT. The encoded protein is CAADRGITGELFF.

The rearrangement joins TRBV19 to TRBJ2-5; D not certain. The germline gives CDR1 LNHDA, CDR2 SQIVND (reference sequence). The CDR3 totals 13 residues. Trimming pared 4 bases from V and 5 bases from J, leaving 11 bases between. The CDR3: CASSTQVSETQYF. The CDR3 coding sequence is TGTGCCAGTAGTACCCAGGTCTCGGAGACCCAGTACTTC.

In its sample, this clone was seen once. The J gene is TRBJ2-1, the V gene TRBV7-9, with TRBD1 matching 10 bases. The CDR3 consists of 15 residues. Germline V gives CDR1 SEHNR, CDR2 FQNEAQ (reference sequence). Trimming removed 2 bases from V and 9 bases from J; junction bases left unmatched: 7. Here the CDR3 DNA reads TGTGCCAGCAGCTTAAGGACAGGGGGTACTCGTGAGCAGTTCTTC. Amino acid sequence: CASSLRTGGTREQFF.

A single count supports this clone. CDR3 coding DNA: TGTGCCAGCGGCAGTCACGCGACAGGGACAACCAATCAGCCCCAGCATTTT. It encodes CASGSHATGTTNQPQHF. The rearrangement uses TRBV6-4 and TRBJ1-5; 7 nucleotides align to TRBD1. CDR3 length: 17 residues. Trimming removed 8 bases from V and 3 bases from J; junction bases left unmatched: 16. Germline V gene sequence: CDR1 MRHNA, CDR2 SNTAGT.

The V call is TRBV5-4, the J call TRBJ1-1, with 8 bases identical to TRBD1. This CDR3 is 17 amino acids long. Trimming cost V 4 bases and J 3 bases; bases outside gene matches: 14. Germline CDR1 and CDR2: SGHNT and YYREEE (reference sequence). The CDR3 DNA sequence: TGTGCCAGCAGCCTACGGGGACAGGTCTCCTTCCACACTGAAGCTTTCTTT. Encoded protein: CASSLRGQVSFHTEAFF.

The J gene is TRBJ1-2, the V gene TRBV10-2; D not resolved. In germline, CDR1 is WSHSY, CDR2 SAAADI. Deletions cut 4 bases from V and 3 bases from J, with 9 bases between. CDR3 length equals 13 residues. The DNA for the CDR3 is TGCGCCAGCAGTGCCGGGCGCGACTATGGCTACACCTTC. Its protein product is CASSAGRDYGYTF.